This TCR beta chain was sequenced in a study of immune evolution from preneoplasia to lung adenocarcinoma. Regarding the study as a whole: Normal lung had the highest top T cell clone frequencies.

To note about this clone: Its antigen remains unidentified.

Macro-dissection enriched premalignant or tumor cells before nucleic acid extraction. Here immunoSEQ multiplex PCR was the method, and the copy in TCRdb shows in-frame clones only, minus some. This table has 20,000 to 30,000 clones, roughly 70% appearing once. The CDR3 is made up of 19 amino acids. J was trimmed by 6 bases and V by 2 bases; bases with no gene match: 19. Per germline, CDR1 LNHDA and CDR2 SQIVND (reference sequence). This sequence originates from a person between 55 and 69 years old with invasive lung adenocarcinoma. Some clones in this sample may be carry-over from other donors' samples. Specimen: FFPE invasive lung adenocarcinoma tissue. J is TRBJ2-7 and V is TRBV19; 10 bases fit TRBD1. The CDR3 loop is CASSIRRVSSGTGVREQYF. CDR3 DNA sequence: TGTGCCAGTAGTATACGGAGAGTTTCTTCGGGGACAGGGGTACGCGAGCAGTACTTC.